A single sample gave rise to the 17 T cell receptor beta chains below, sequenced in a study of cytomegalovirus exposure and HLA in healthy donors. Both 60 Vbeta primers and 13 Jbeta primers went into the PCR. Sequenced by immunoSEQ multiplex PCR; TCRdb stores in-frame clones only, minus some. The repertoire holds about 130,000 clones, with less than 10% as singletons. Material for sequencing was PBMCs. The receptors here all came from a man between 50 and 59 years old in good health and CMV-seronegative.

Remarks on this clone: At one end, the junction sequence differs from germline, possibly due to a read error. The V call is TRBV7-9, the J call TRBJ1-5, with 10 nucleotides matching TRBD1. The germline V gene encodes CDR1 SEHNR and CDR2 FQNEAQ (reference sequence). The CDR3 consists of 14 residues. CDR3 region: CASTLGTGDQPQHF. CDR3 nucleotides: TGTGCCAGCACCTTAGGGACAGGGGATCAGCCCCAGCATTTT.

A few counts support this clone. This chain links TRBV7-3 with TRBJ1-1; the D is unclear. CDR1 and CDR2 from the germline V gene are SGHTA and FQGTGA. Trimming shortened V by 3 bases and J by 1 base, and 6 bases separated the two germline ends. The CDR3 runs to 13 residues. CDR3 in DNA: TGTGCCAGCAGCTTGGGAGAGAACACTGAAGCTTTCTTT. As protein: CASSLGENTEAFF.

The chain is built from TRBV7-7 and TRBJ2-5; TRBD2 matches 9 bases. The V gene end was trimmed by 2 bases and the J gene end by 5 bases; junction bases not matched to a gene: 9. In germline, CDR1 is SSHAT, CDR2 FNYEAQ (reference sequence). The CDR3 has 16 amino acids. This CDR3 reads CASSLRVAGGLETQYF. The CDR3, as DNA: TGTGCCAGCAGCTTACGGGTGGCGGGAGGGCTGGAGACCCAGTACTTC.

This chain joins TRBV11-3 and TRBJ2-1, with D possibly being TRBD1 (7 bases). The CDR3 has 15 residues. Trimming left V 5 bases short and J 4 bases short, with 15 bases between. CDR1 and CDR2 (germline): SGHNT, YENEEA. CDR3: CASSPGGTAYNEQFF. The DNA for the CDR3 is TGTGCCAGCAGCCCAGGGGGGACAGCATACAATGAGCAGTTCTTC.

This clone was detected only a few times. This chain connects TRBV30 to TRBJ2-6, with D perhaps matching TRBD1 (5 bases). The V end was cut by 0 bases, the J end by 1 base, with 10 bases between. Germline CDR1 and CDR2: GTSNPN and SVGIG (reference sequence). This CDR3 is built from 16 residues. The CDR3 DNA sequence: TGTGCCTGGAGTGTATATCCAGGGTCTGGGGCCAACGTCCTGACTTTC. It specifies CAWSVYPGSGANVLTF.

This clone was found a few times. The rearrangement uses TRBV6-4 and TRBJ2-1; 7 bases line up with TRBD2. Germline assignment: CDR1 MRHNA and CDR2 SNTAGT. The CDR3 runs to 15 residues. V dropped 5 bases and J dropped 6; count of bases not matched to a gene: 10. The chain's CDR3 is CASSYPSAGSNEQFF. In DNA form, the CDR3 reads TGTGCCAGCAGTTACCCCTCAGCGGGAAGCAATGAGCAGTTCTTC.

In its sample, this clone was seen a few times. The chain is built from TRBV27 and TRBJ1-2, with TRBD1 matching 7 bases. J was trimmed by 4 bases and V by 6 bases; bases with no gene match: 11. There are 15 residues in the CDR3. CDR1 is MNHEY, CDR2 SMNVEV, per germline (reference sequence). CDR3 nucleotide sequence: TGTGCCAGCAGGGGGGGACAGAGGGCTCCCTATGGCTACACCTTC. Protein product: CASRGGQRAPYGYTF.

This clone has a handful of counts. The gene calls are TRBV19 and TRBJ1-5; unclear D gene. The CDR3 covers 15 residues. Germline assignment: CDR1 LNHDA and CDR2 SQIVND (reference sequence). Trimming shortened V by 5 bases and J by 4 bases, and 15 bases separated the two germline ends. CDR3 bases: TGTGCCAGTAGTCCAACGGGTCTTTCAAATCAGCCCCAGCATTTT. Translation: CASSPTGLSNQPQHF.

The CDR3 spells CASLVSGAINEQFF. As DNA, the CDR3 is TGTGCCAGCTTGGTAAGCGGGGCGATTAATGAGCAGTTCTTC. The chain uses TRBV18 and TRBJ2-1, with 7 bases matching TRBD2. Germline CDR1 is KGHSH and CDR2 is LQKENI. Trimming took 7 bases from V and 7 from J; bases not matched to a gene: 10. The CDR3 runs to 14 residues.

The V and J genes are TRBV29-1 and TRBJ2-7; 10 bases are a match to TRBD1. This CDR3 is 13 amino acids long. The germline CDR1 and CDR2 sequences are SQVTM and ANQGSEA. The V and J ends lost 6 bases and 5 bases, in that order; junction bases with no gene match: 7. CDR3: CSVPGQGTHEQYF. The CDR3 DNA follows: TGCAGCGTGCCGGGACAGGGGACCCACGAGCAGTACTTC.

This clone has a handful of counts. The chain employs TRBV6-9 and TRBJ2-7; 10 positions match TRBD2. CDR3 length: 18 residues. Unmatched junction bases numbered 16, after V lost 5 bases and J lost 3 bases. The germline CDR1 and CDR2 sequences are MNHGY and SVAAGI. CDR3 DNA sequence: TGTGCCAGCAGTCACACCACGGGGCTAGCGGGGGAACTCTACGAGCAGTACTTC. Translated, it gives CASSHTTGLAGELYEQYF.

This clone was seen a handful of times. This chain links TRBV29-1 with TRBJ2-5; D might be TRBD1 (5 bases). Germline CDR1 SQVTM, CDR2 ANQGSEA. There are 12 residues in the CDR3. Trimming took off 6 bases at V and 2 bases at J, with 10 bases between the two ends. The CDR3 sequence is CSVRQWQETQYF. DNA of the CDR3: TGCAGCGTACGACAGTGGCAAGAGACCCAGTACTTC.

V usage is TRBV5-4 and J usage is TRBJ2-7, with D perhaps matching TRBD1 (5 bases). CDR1 is SGHNT, CDR2 YYREEE, per germline (reference sequence). Trimming took off 2 bases at V and 6 bases at J, with 12 bases between the two ends. This CDR3 contains 13 residues. The CDR3 bases are TGTGCCAGCAGCTTTGCAGGGCTCTCCGAGCAGTACTTC. Translating gives CASSFAGLSEQYF.

The rearrangement links TRBV5-6 to TRBJ1-5; 7 bases match TRBD1. This CDR3 has 16 residues. J lost 2 bases, V lost 3 bases, and 8 bases had no gene match. Germline assignment: CDR1 SGHDT and CDR2 YYEEEE. The CDR3 DNA follows: TGTGCCAGCAGCTCCAAGGGGCAGGGGGGCAATCAGCCCCAGCATTTT. Amino acids: CASSSKGQGGNQPQHF.

The chain combines TRBV18 with TRBJ1-4, with D maybe TRBD1 (6 bases). CDR3 length: 17 residues. CDR1 and CDR2 (germline): KGHSH, LQKENI. V shed 2 bases and J shed 10 bases, with 23 bases lying between them. Written as DNA, the CDR3 is TGTGCCAGCTCACCAGAGACAGGAAGATACATGGGCGGAAAACTGTTTTTT. This encodes CASSPETGRYMGGKLFF.

This rearrangement joins TRBV7-3 to TRBJ2-5; 15 bases align to TRBD2. The germline CDR1 and CDR2 sequences are SGHTA and FQGTGA. This CDR3 spans 17 amino acids. After removal of 5 bases from V and 4 bases from J, the junction contained 8 bases not matched to a gene. The DNA of the CDR3 is TGTGCCAGCAGCGGATGGGGACTAGCGGGAGGAGGAGAGACCCAGTACTTC. It yields the protein CASSGWGLAGGGETQYF.

This sequence joins TRBV19 and TRBJ2-3, with 8 bases fitting TRBD2. The CDR3 has 15 amino acids. Per germline, CDR1 LNHDA and CDR2 SQIVND (reference sequence). With V trimmed by 0 bases and J by 4 bases, 3 bases remained unmatched. CDR3 sequence: CASSIEAGVADTQYF. In nucleotides, the CDR3 is TGTGCCAGTAGTATAGAAGCGGGGGTGGCAGATACGCAGTATTTT.